One sample yielded the 20 T cell receptor beta chains listed below, sequenced in a study of blood T cell repertoires in COVID-19 (dated by TCRdb to between 2020 and 2021). The library was made by the immunoSEQ multiplex PCR assay. TCRdb stores this immuneACCESS table with in-frame sequences only. Part of the clones is absent; in the studies checked, under half of the shortfall reflects unresolved V genes, and no reason is known for the rest. In all, the sample holds more than 250,000 clones, and around 88% of those were seen once. The top ten constitute 1.5% to 2% of the sample. Sequenced input: peripheral blood. Receptors were obtained from a woman aged 50 to 60 with acute or convalescent COVID-19.

The V gene is TRBV5-4, the J gene TRBJ2-7; TRBD2 aligns across 7 bases. The CDR3 has 14 residues. J gave up 2 bases and V 2 bases, and 4 bases lay outside the gene matches. Germline V gives CDR1 SGHNT, CDR2 YYREEE (reference sequence). The CDR3 sequence: CASSFGGTTYEQYF. CDR3 nucleotide sequence: TGTGCCAGCAGCTTTGGGGGGACTACCTACGAGCAGTACTTC.

The V and J genes are TRBV6-1 and TRBJ1-4; weak D call: TRBD1 (5 bases). V lost 2 bases to trimming and J lost 5 bases, with 15 bases between them. Germline lookup yields CDR1 MNHNS and CDR2 SASEGT. The CDR3 has 16 amino acids. CDR3: CASSETGGKGNEKLFF. The CDR3 coding sequence is TGTGCCAGCAGTGAAACGGGGGGTAAAGGGAATGAAAAACTGTTTTTT.

The rearrangement links TRBV7-3 to TRBJ2-1; D uncertain. V was shortened by 5 bases and J by 9 bases, with 11 bases between the two germline ends. Germline V CDR1 and CDR2: SGHTA, FQGTGA. The CDR3 is 12 residues long. The CDR3 DNA reads TGTGCCAGCAGCCATAGCTTGGGTGAGCAGTTCTTC. As protein: CASSHSLGEQFF.

The chain combines TRBV28 with TRBJ2-3; 8 bases agree with TRBD2. Germline-derived CDR1 and CDR2 are MDHEN and SYDVKM. The V gene end was trimmed by 8 bases and the J gene end by 0 bases; junction bases not matched to a gene: 7. CDR3 length: 15 residues. CDR3 sequence reads: CASSLTSASTDTQYF. CDR3 nucleotides: TGTGCCAGCTCTCTGACTAGCGCGAGCACAGATACGCAGTATTTT.

This chain connects TRBV7-2 to TRBJ2-3, with 7 bases aligning to TRBD2. With V trimmed by 0 bases and J by 5 bases, 2 bases remained unmatched. This CDR3 region has 14 residues. Germline V CDR1 and CDR2: SGHTA, FQGNSA. The CDR3 coding sequence is TGTGCCAGCAGCTTAGCGGGAGGGCGAGATACGCAGTATTTT. Amino acid sequence: CASSLAGGRDTQYF.

This chain connects TRBV28 to TRBJ1-2, with D tentatively TRBD1 (5 bases). Germline V gene sequence: CDR1 MDHEN, CDR2 SYDVKM. V lost 5 bases and J lost 3, with 19 bases in between. There are 16 residues in the CDR3. CDR3 sequence (DNA): TGTGCCAGCAGTCCACGGCCGGGGGAAAGATACTATGGCTACACCTTC. Its protein product is CASSPRPGERYYGYTF.

This chain connects TRBV5-1 to TRBJ1-1; unclear D gene. The germline V gene encodes CDR1 SGHRS and CDR2 YFSETQ. V lost 1 base, J lost 0 bases, and 7 bases lay in between. This CDR3 is built from 14 residues. The CDR3 nucleotides are TGCGCCAGCAGCTTGACAGATTTGAACACTGAAGCTTTCTTT. Protein sequence: CASSLTDLNTEAFF. The whole variable domain, remainder taken from reference TRBV5-1 and TRBJ1-1, is KAGVTQTPRYLIKTRGQQVTLSCSPISGHRSVSWYQQTPGQGLQFLFEYFSETQRNKGNFPGRFSGRQFSNSRSEMNVSTLELGDSALYLCASSLTDLNTEAFFGQGTRLTVV.

This clone was found once. This chain uses TRBV7-9 with TRBJ2-1; 7 nucleotides agree with TRBD2. CDR1 and CDR2 from the germline V gene are SEHNR and FQNEAQ (reference sequence). This CDR3 spans 17 amino acids. V gave up 2 bases and J gave up 8 bases; unmatched junction bases: 15. For the CDR3, the DNA is TGTGCCAGCAGCTTATCGTCCGGACTAGGGGTGGGCGATGAGCAGTTCTTC. Its protein product is CASSLSSGLGVGDEQFF.

V gene TRBV6-2 or TRBV6-3 combines with J gene TRBJ2-3; 7 bases align to TRBD1. Germline-derived CDR1 and CDR2 are MNHEY and SVGEGT. The CDR3 runs 16 residues. The V and J ends lost 2 bases and 8 bases, in that order; junction bases with no gene match: 13. CDR3 protein: CASSYPPQGSRVTQYF. The CDR3 bases are TGTGCCAGCAGTTACCCACCACAGGGGTCCAGGGTTACGCAGTATTTT.

This clone has just a few counts. The chain joins TRBV6-6 to TRBJ2-6; 7 bases are a match to TRBD1. The CDR3 covers 15 residues. The V segment lost 6 bases and the J segment 3 bases; nucleotides outside the gene matches: 5. CDR1 is MNHNY and CDR2 is SVGAGI in the germline V gene (reference sequence). The CDR3 reads CASSRQGVGANVLTF. CDR3 sequence (DNA): TGTGCCAGCAGCCGTCAGGGGGTTGGGGCCAACGTCCTGACTTTC.

This chain uses TRBV7-8 with TRBJ2-7; 11 bases are shared with TRBD1. The CDR3 runs 15 residues. Germline assignment: CDR1 SGHVS and CDR2 FQNEAQ. The ends lost 1 base at V and 3 bases at J; junction bases unmatched: 2. The CDR3 coding sequence is TGTGCCAGCAGCTTAGTCGGGACAGGGGGCTACGAGCAGTACTTC. It translates to CASSLVGTGGYEQYF.

The chain carries TRBV6-4 and TRBJ2-7; 7 positions match TRBD1. CDR1 is MRHNA and CDR2 is SNTAGT in the germline V gene. V lost 3 bases, J lost 2 bases, and 16 bases stayed unmatched. The CDR3 is 18 amino acids. CDR3 region: CASSDFKQHQDRPYEQYF. The DNA of the CDR3 is TGTGCCAGCAGTGATTTCAAGCAGCACCAGGACAGGCCCTACGAGCAGTACTTC.

The chain uses TRBV7-2 and TRBJ2-1; TRBD1 matches at 8 bases. CDR3 length: 16 residues. Germline loops: CDR1 SGHTA, CDR2 FQGNSA. J was trimmed by 2 bases and V by 1 base; bases with no gene match: 4. For the CDR3, the DNA is TGTGCCAGCAGCTTAGTGGGGACAGGAGCCTACAATGAGCAGTTCTTC. This gives the protein CASSLVGTGAYNEQFF.

This clone has only a few counts. This sequence joins TRBV7-9 and TRBJ2-2, with D maybe TRBD2 (6 bases). Germline CDR1 is SEHNR and CDR2 is FQNEAQ (reference sequence). Between the trimmed V and J ends, which lost 9 bases and 8 bases, there was a span of 13 bases. This CDR3 comprises 12 residues. The CDR3: CASSREWGELFF. The DNA of the CDR3 is TGTGCCAGTTCCCGGGAGTGGGGGGAGCTGTTTTTT.

This chain uses TRBV12-5 with TRBJ2-1; the match to TRBD2 covers 9 bases. V lost 5 bases and J lost 6; bases outside the gene matches: 11. Germline assignment: CDR1 LGHNT and CDR2 FRNRAP. This CDR3 spans 16 amino acids. CDR3 amino acids: CASGLSLAGPLNEQFF. CDR3 nucleotide sequence: TGTGCTAGTGGTCTCAGCCTAGCGGGACCCCTCAATGAGCAGTTCTTC.

The V gene is TRBV6-5, the J gene TRBJ1-2, with TRBD1 identical over 10 bases. Germline CDR1 MNHEY, CDR2 SVGAGI. V dropped 2 bases and J dropped 8; count of bases not matched to a gene: 8. The CDR3 contains 15 residues. The CDR3 DNA sequence: TGTGCCAGCAGTTACAGGACAGGGGGAGGTTACGGCTACACCTTC. Its translation: CASSYRTGGGYGYTF.

The chain couples TRBV19 to TRBJ2-3, with 8 nucleotides matching TRBD2. The CDR3 is 14 residues long. The V gene's germline CDR1 is LNHDA and CDR2 SQIVND (reference sequence). V was pared by 3 bases and J by 8 bases, with 7 bases of the junction left unmatched. CDR3 DNA: TGTGCCAGTAGTATTCCCTCCCGGGGGGGTACGCAGTATTTT. Translated: CASSIPSRGGTQYF.

The rearrangement joins TRBV9 to TRBJ2-1, with D perhaps TRBD2 (5 bases). This CDR3 comprises 15 residues. V lost 4 bases and J lost 9, with 20 bases in between. Per the germline V gene, CDR1 is SGDLS and CDR2 is YYNGEE. Here the CDR3 reads CASSPPRRSAGEQFF. The CDR3 region has the DNA TGTGCCAGCAGCCCCCCGAGAAGGAGCGCGGGTGAGCAGTTCTTC.

This chain links TRBV5-1 with TRBJ1-5; a possible D gene is TRBD1 (6 bases). The CDR3 is 14 residues long. Germline CDR1 reads SGHRS; CDR2 reads YFSETQ. V gave up 2 bases and J gave up 5 bases, with 11 bases separating them. CDR3 loop: CASSFGGPDQPQHF. DNA for the CDR3: TGCGCCAGCAGCTTCGGGGGGCCCGATCAGCCCCAGCATTTT.

The chain couples TRBV11-1 to TRBJ2-4; possible D gene TRBD2, 7 bases. CDR1 is SGHAT and CDR2 is FQDESV in the germline V gene (reference sequence). The CDR3 consists of 14 residues. Trimming stripped 8 bases from V and 8 bases from J, with 19 bases between. CDR3: CASSEQGREDIQYF. CDR3 sequence (DNA): TGTGCCAGCTCCGAACAGGGTCGGGAGGACATTCAGTACTTC.